The rows below give T cell receptor beta chains drawn from one sample of a study of shared clonotypes between healthy human individuals. Clones were sequenced by immunoSEQ multiplex PCR, and TCRdb holds only the in-frame ones, with some missing. Among about 100,000 clones listed, less than 60% were seen once. The sample consisted of PBMCs. The receptors were sampled from a middle-aged woman in good health. Some clones in this sample may be carry-over from other donors' samples. CDR3s include the opening cysteine and the closing phenylalanine or tryptophan. The D gene is left open where the match is weak. Rows may omit the clone size; those that give it use once, few, many or a size class.

. | 13 | . | TRBJ2-1 | TRBV28 | CASSLVGYNEQFF | TGTGCCAGCAGTTTGGTCGGCTACAATGAGCAGTTCTTC
. | 15 | . | TRBJ1-1 | TRBV30 | CAWRANAVRVDEAFF | TGTGCCTGGAGAGCTAATGCGGTCCGGGTAGATGAAGCTTTCTTT
. | 15 | few | TRBJ2-6 | TRBV6-5 | CASSYEGAGANVLTF | TGTGCCAGCAGTTACGAGGGGGCTGGGGCCAACGTCCTGACTTTC
TRBD2 | 14 | . | TRBJ2-1 | TRBV6-4 | CASSTSAESDEQFF | TGTGCCAGCAGTACTAGCGCGGAGTCGGATGAGCAGTTCTTC
TRBD1 | 15 | . | TRBJ1-5 | TRBV19 | CASSAGQYLDQPQHF | TGTGCCAGTAGTGCGGGACAGTATCTGGATCAGCCCCAGCATTTT
TRBD1 | 16 | . | TRBJ2-7 | TRBV7-6 | CASSLGDRAVPYEQYF | TGTGCCAGCAGCTTAGGGGACAGGGCAGTACCCTACGAGCAGTACTTC
. | 15 | . | TRBJ2-4 | TRBV6-6 | CASSLPFAGENIQYF | TGTGCCAGCAGTTTACCTTTTGCAGGGGAAAACATTCAGTACTTC
TRBD2 | 14 | . | TRBJ2-1 | TRBV18 | CASSGGLAGGEQFF | TGTGCCAGCTCAGGTGGACTAGCGGGAGGGGAGCAGTTCTTC
. | 16 | many | TRBJ2-7 | TRBV30 | CAWSVPGLLSRYEQYF | TGTGCCTGGAGTGTACCCGGACTTCTTTCAAGGTACGAGCAGTACTTC
TRBD2 | 16 | few | TRBJ2-7 | TRBV28 | CASIGSGRASSYEQYF | TGTGCCAGCATAGGTAGCGGGAGGGCGAGCTCCTACGAGCAGTACTTC
TRBD1 | 15 | . | TRBJ1-1 | TRBV4-2 | CASSQQDRENTEAFF | TGTGCCAGCAGCCAACAAGACAGGGAGAACACTGAAGCTTTCTTT
. | 16 | . | TRBJ1-1 | TRBV29-1 | CSVGRWVIPNNTEAFF | TGCAGCGTCGGTAGGTGGGTAATACCGAACAACACTGAAGCTTTCTTT
TRBD2 | 13 | . | TRBJ2-3 | TRBV6-1 | CASSRREADTQYF | TGTGCCAGCAGTCGACGGGAGGCAGATACGCAGTATTTT
. | 13 | many | TRBJ2-7 | TRBV5-5 | CASSLSSIHEQYF | TGTGCCAGCAGCCTCTCCTCCATCCACGAGCAGTACTTC
. | 14 | . | TRBJ1-5 | TRBV6-5 | CASSRFRDTQPQHF | TGTGCCAGCAGCCGCTTCAGGGATACTCAGCCCCAGCATTTT
. | 15 | few | TRBJ2-3 | TRBV4-2 | CASRDYSGSTDTQYF | TGTGCCAGCAGAGACTATAGCGGAAGCACAGATACGCAGTATTTT
. | 16 | many | TRBJ2-2 | TRBV5-6 | CASSSAGSGLVGELFF | TGTGCCAGCAGCTCGGCCGGGTCAGGGTTGGTCGGGGAGCTGTTTTTT
. | 15 | few | TRBJ2-7 | TRBV6-1 | CASSELRHGTYEQYF | TGTGCCAGCAGTGAACTCCGTCACGGAACCTACGAGCAGTACTTC
TRBD2 | 14 | few | TRBJ2-3 | TRBV5-1 | CASSGLAGTDTQYF | TGCGCCAGCAGCGGACTAGCGGGAACAGATACGCAGTATTTT
. | 13 | . | TRBJ2-1 | TRBV5-1 | CASMGPSYNEQFF | TGCGCCAGCATGGGGCCTTCCTACAATGAGCAGTTCTTC
. | 14 | few | TRBJ2-7 | TRBV25-1 | CASSSLASSYEQYF | TGTGCCAGCAGTAGCCTTGCTAGCTCCTACGAGCAGTACTTC
. | 12 | few | TRBJ2-7 | TRBV28 | CASSPTLRMQYF | TGTGCCAGCAGTCCAACCTTGCGGATGCAGTACTTC
TRBD1 | 15 | . | TRBJ2-2 | TRBV27 | CASRRTGWNTGELFF | TGTGCCAGCAGGCGGACAGGGTGGAACACCGGGGAGCTGTTTTTT
TRBD2 | 16 | few | TRBJ2-2 | TRBV30 | CAWSRTSGRLGGELFF | TGTGCCTGGAGTCGGACTAGCGGGAGGCTGGGCGGGGAGCTGTTTTTT
. | 16 | many | TRBJ2-1 | TRBV28 | CASSPGGRGSYNEQFF | TGTGCCAGCAGTCCCGGGGGAAGGGGCTCCTACAATGAGCAGTTCTTC
TRBD1 | 13 | few | TRBJ1-1 | TRBV29-1 | CSETQGASTEAFF | TGCAGCGAAACACAGGGGGCGTCCACTGAAGCTTTCTTT